Each of the 29 T cell receptor beta chains below was sequenced from the same sample in a study of blood T cells in healthy people across ages. The authors ran a second PCR of about 7 to 11 cycles using a sample-barcoded 5' primer and a J-beta primer mix. TCRdb re-called the 5' RACE reads through MiXCR, storing one row per CDR3 protein. The data show some 1.5 million distinct CDR3 sequences, with 28% seen just once and 7.7% held by the top ten. The sequenced sample was blood. These receptor sequences come from a woman under 40 in good health.

This chain links TRBV12-3 or TRBV12-4 with TRBJ2-3; D perhaps matches TRBD1 (7 bases). The V end was cut by 6 bases, the J end by 2 bases, with 21 bases between. The CDR3 extends over 17 amino acids. The CDR3 DNA reads as TGTGCCAGCAGCAATTTAGGGGGCGGGACTGCCACAGATACGCAGTATTTT. Amino acid sequence: CASSNLGGGTATDTQYF.

The rearrangement joins TRBV5-1 to TRBJ2-5; 8 nucleotides align to TRBD1. The CDR3 runs 15 residues. The ends lost 3 bases at V and 4 bases at J; junction bases unmatched: 8. CDR1 is SGHRS, CDR2 YFSETQ, per germline. This CDR3 reads CASSYEGQVLETQYF. In nucleotides, the CDR3 is TGCGCCAGCAGCTACGAGGGACAGGTGTTAGAGACCCAGTACTTC.

This rearrangement joins TRBV4-2 to TRBJ2-3; D is possibly TRBD2 (5 bases). Trimming took off 11 bases at V and 1 base at J, with 13 bases between the two ends. Germline V gives CDR1 LGHNA, CDR2 YNFKEQ. This CDR3 has 13 amino acids. The CDR3, as DNA: TGTGCCGGCAAGGAGGAGGGCACAGATACGCAGTATTTT. This translates into CAGKEEGTDTQYF.

The genes are TRBV7-2 and TRBJ1-4; tentatively, D is TRBD1 (5 bases). V was trimmed by 3 bases and J by 8 bases, leaving 13 bases between them. This CDR3 has 14 residues. Germline V lookup: CDR1 SGHTA, CDR2 FQGNSA. CDR3 protein: CASSFNQGEEKLFF. CDR3 nucleotide sequence: TGTGCCAGCAGCTTCAATCAGGGCGAGGAAAAACTGTTTTTT.

The V gene is TRBV20-1, the J gene TRBJ2-1; D not certain. The CDR3 runs 12 residues. Trimming removed 6 bases at V and 6 bases at J, with 12 bases between. The germline CDR1 and CDR2 sequences are DFQATT and SNEGSKA (reference sequence). The CDR3 sequence: CSASPDRNEQFF. For the CDR3, the DNA is TGCAGTGCCAGTCCGGACCGCAATGAGCAGTTCTTC.

There are a few counts of this clonotype. This chain uses TRBV7-9 with TRBJ2-2, with a possible D match to TRBD1 (6 bases). Between the trimmed V and J ends, which lost 6 bases and 2 bases, there was a span of 13 bases. The CDR3 totals 15 residues. Germline CDR1 SEHNR, CDR2 FQNEAQ (reference sequence). The CDR3 region is CASRSGTSNTGELFF. The CDR3 DNA follows: TGTGCCAGCAGGTCCGGGACATCCAACACCGGGGAGCTGTTTTTT. Based on the CDR3 plus reference TRBV7-9 and TRBJ2-2, the full variable domain is DTGVSQNPRHKITKRGQNVTFRCDPISEHNRLYWYRQTLGQGPEFLTYFQNEAQLEKSRLLSDRFSAERPKGSFSTLEIQRTEQGDSAMYLCASRSGTSNTGELFFGEGSRLTVL.

The rearrangement uses TRBV29-1 and TRBJ2-1; the match to TRBD2 covers 7 bases. The CDR3 loop spans 15 amino acids. Germline V gene data show CDR1 as SQVTM and CDR2 as ANQGSEA. Trimming removed 6 bases from V and 2 bases from J; junction bases left unmatched: 10. CDR3 sequence: CSVPKAGVAYNEQFF. The CDR3 nucleotides read TGCAGCGTCCCAAAGGCGGGAGTGGCCTACAATGAGCAGTTCTTC.

The chain links TRBV20-1 to TRBJ2-7, with 8 bases matching TRBD2. The V gene's germline CDR1 is DFQATT and CDR2 SNEGSKA (reference sequence). CDR3 length equals 13 residues. After removal of 2 bases from V and 4 bases from J, the junction contained 4 bases not matched to a gene. CDR3 bases: TGCAGTGCTAGATATAGCGGGATTTACGAGCAGTACTTC. Its translation: CSARYSGIYEQYF.

This clonotype was recorded a few times. This sequence joins TRBV7-2 and TRBJ2-7; 9 bases are shared with TRBD2. The germline V gene has CDR1 SGHTA and CDR2 FQGNSA. This CDR3 region has 17 residues. Unmatched junction bases numbered 12, after V lost 1 base and J lost 5 bases. CDR3 residues: CASSLVAFSGSMNEQYF. CDR3 sequence (DNA): TGTGCCAGCAGCTTAGTCGCGTTTAGCGGGAGTATGAACGAGCAGTACTTC.

This clonotype was counted a few times. This chain connects TRBV6-2 or TRBV6-3 to TRBJ2-7; no definite D call. CDR1 is MNHEY, CDR2 SVGEGT, per germline. The CDR3 is made up of 14 amino acids. The V end lost 2 bases, the J end lost 3 bases, and 11 bases lay between the germline ends. This chain's CDR3 is CASSYHSPRYEQYF. DNA for the CDR3: TGTGCCAGCAGTTACCACTCCCCCCGCTACGAGCAGTACTTC.

The chain combines TRBV18 with TRBJ2-7; TRBD1 matches 7 bases. The DNA matches TRBJ2-5 better at its end, which makes the J call doubtful. Germline V gene data show CDR1 as KGHSH and CDR2 as LQKENI. This CDR3 spans 14 amino acids. For the CDR3, the DNA is TGTGCCAGCTCACCAACAGGGGTGGGAGAGACCCAGTACTTC. This sequence encodes CASSPTGVGETQYF.

This clonotype was picked up many times. At one boundary the junction diverges from the germline segment, which might be a read error. The chain uses TRBV11-2 and TRBJ1-5; tentatively, D is TRBD1 (5 bases). CDR1 SGHAT and CDR2 FQNNGV come from the germline V gene. This CDR3 has 15 residues. The CDR3 region has the DNA TGTGCTAGCAGCTCGACAGAAAATAGCAATCAGCCCCAGCATTTT. This codes for CASSSTENSNQPQHF.

About this clonotype: This may arise from a read error, as a much more abundant clone is one base away. The J gene is TRBJ2-4, the V gene TRBV29-1; D possibly matches TRBD1 or TRBD2 (5 bases each). The DNA end favors TRBJ2-7, so the J call may be wrong. The CDR3 extends over 11 amino acids. Germline CDR1 is SQVTM and CDR2 is ANQGSEA. The CDR3 DNA reads as TGCAGCGTTGGGGGGATCTACGAGCAGTACTTC. Protein product: CSVGGIYEQYF.

The V gene is TRBV3-1, the J gene TRBJ2-1, with D possibly matching TRBD2 (6 bases). The ends were cut back, 0 bases at V and 7 bases at J, with 16 bases in the middle. This CDR3 has 16 residues. From germline, CDR1 is LGHDT and CDR2 YNNKEL (reference sequence). The CDR3 reads CASSQEGPGTGNEQFF. Here the CDR3 DNA reads TGTGCCAGCAGCCAAGAAGGACCAGGGACTGGGAATGAGCAGTTCTTC.

The sample holds many counts of this clonotype. V is TRBV24-1 and J is TRBJ2-7; 7 nucleotides align to TRBD2. The CDR3 extends over 13 amino acids. CDR1 and CDR2 (germline): KGHDR, SFDVKD. Trimming cost V 1 base and J 4 bases; bases outside gene matches: 0. The CDR3 DNA reads as TGTGCCACCAGTGATTTACTAGCGTACGAGCAGTACTTC. This sequence encodes CATSDLLAYEQYF.

The chain combines TRBV12-3 or TRBV12-4 with TRBJ2-1; possibly TRBD1 or TRBD2 for D (6 bases each). The CDR3 has 15 residues. Between the trimmed V and J ends, which lost 5 bases and 3 bases, there was a span of 14 bases. The CDR3 DNA is TGTGCCAGCAGTCGACTGGGGGGACACTACAATGAGCAGTTCTTC. It encodes CASSRLGGHYNEQFF.

This clonotype was observed a handful of times. This sequence joins TRBV2 and TRBJ2-7; D may be TRBD2 (5 bases). The germline V gene encodes CDR1 SNHLY and CDR2 FYNNEI. Trimming removed 7 bases from V and 3 bases from J, with 10 bases in between. This CDR3 comprises 12 residues. This CDR3 is CASKAEHYEQYF. The CDR3 nucleotides are TGTGCCAGCAAAGCGGAGCACTACGAGCAGTACTTC.

This clonotype was detected a few times. The chain has TRBV14 and TRBJ1-2; the match to TRBD1 covers 8 bases. The CDR3 length is 13 residues. The germline V gene has CDR1 SGHDN and CDR2 FVKESK. Trimming took 4 bases from V and 7 from J; bases not matched to a gene: 5. This CDR3 reads CASSPSGGPGYTF. The DNA for the CDR3 is TGTGCCAGCAGCCCCTCAGGGGGCCCTGGCTACACCTTC.

Only a few counts were recorded for this clonotype. The V call is TRBV24-1, the J call TRBJ2-1; 8 bases align to TRBD1. V was pared by 5 bases and J by 8 bases, with 7 bases of the junction left unmatched. Germline CDR1 reads KGHDR; CDR2 reads SFDVKD. The CDR3 runs to 14 residues. The CDR3 region has the DNA TGTGCCACCAGTGCTGTGGACAGGGTCGATGAGCAGTTCTTC. Amino acid sequence: CATSAVDRVDEQFF.

This clonotype was recorded many times. The chain has TRBV20-1 and TRBJ2-5; tentatively, D is TRBD2 (6 bases). The CDR3 runs to 14 residues. Trimming took 6 bases from V and 6 from J, leaving 20 bases between them. The germline gives CDR1 DFQATT, CDR2 SNEGSKA (reference sequence). The DNA of the CDR3 is TGCAGTGCCGACCCCGTGGAGGGTTCCCAGACCCAGTACTTC. Translation: CSADPVEGSQTQYF.

This clonotype turned up a few times. The rearrangement uses TRBV19 and TRBJ1-1, with TRBD1 matching 9 bases. J was trimmed by 4 bases and V by 7 bases; bases with no gene match: 13. CDR3 length: 16 residues. CDR1 is LNHDA, CDR2 SQIVND, per germline (reference sequence). The CDR3 DNA reads TGTGCCAGTAAGTCACAGGGGGCGCGGTCGGGCACTGAAGCTTTCTTT. Protein: CASKSQGARSGTEAFF.

The chain employs TRBV2 and TRBJ1-1; 7 bases line up with TRBD1. The CDR3 contains 13 residues. Germline V gene sequence: CDR1 SNHLY, CDR2 FYNNEI. V lost 5 bases to trimming and J lost 3 bases; unmatched junction nucleotides: 3. CDR3 coding DNA: TGTGCCAGCAGTAAGGACAGGTACACTGAAGCTTTCTTT. Protein sequence: CASSKDRYTEAFF.

The CDR3 nucleotides read TGTGCCAGCAGCTTTGGAGCGGGAGAGGCAGATACGCAGTATTTT. Amino acids: CASSFGAGEADTQYF. V is TRBV7-2 and J is TRBJ2-3, with TRBD2 identical over 8 bases. The CDR3 consists of 15 residues. Trimming cost V 3 bases and J 4 bases; bases outside gene matches: 6. CDR1 SGHTA and CDR2 FQGNSA come from the germline V gene.

This clonotype was recorded a few times. The V and J genes are TRBV7-2 and TRBJ2-3, with 12 bases aligning to TRBD2. The germline CDR1 and CDR2 sequences are SGHTA and FQGNSA. This CDR3 comprises 17 residues. Losses at the gene ends were 3 bases for V and 2 bases for J; bases not matched to a gene: 6. CDR3 sequence reads: CASSFTWTSGNTDTQYF. In DNA form, the CDR3 reads TGTGCCAGCAGCTTTACGTGGACTAGCGGGAACACAGATACGCAGTATTTT.

This clonotype was seen a handful of times. The chain combines TRBV6-2 or TRBV6-3 with TRBJ2-3; possibly TRBD2 for D (6 bases). The length of the CDR3 is 12 residues. Per germline, CDR1 MNHEY and CDR2 SVGEGT. V shed 6 bases and J shed 6 bases, with 10 bases lying between them. In DNA, the CDR3 is TGTGCCAGCAGGTCGGGGGACGATACGCAGTATTTT. Protein product: CASRSGDDTQYF.

In this sample, this clonotype turned up a few times. This chain joins TRBV5-1 and TRBJ2-7; tentative D call: TRBD2 (6 bases). The V end was cut by 6 bases, the J end by 2 bases, with 15 bases between. CDR1 and CDR2 from the germline V gene are SGHRS and YFSETQ. The CDR3 runs to 14 residues. The CDR3 loop reads CASKVAASTYEQYF. As DNA, the CDR3 is TGCGCCAGCAAGGTAGCGGCGTCTACCTACGAGCAGTACTTC.

The chain uses TRBV3-1 and TRBJ2-1; D ambiguous. The germline V gene has CDR1 LGHDT and CDR2 YNNKEL (reference sequence). V shed 4 bases and J shed 0 bases, with 7 bases lying between them. The CDR3 spans 14 residues. The CDR3 loop reads CASSPVASYNEQFF. The CDR3 bases are TGTGCCAGCAGCCCCGTGGCCTCCTACAATGAGCAGTTCTTC.

This chain joins TRBV29-1 and TRBJ2-2, with D unresolved. Germline loops: CDR1 SQVTM, CDR2 ANQGSEA. The germline V and J ends were trimmed by 3 bases and 0 bases, with 5 bases remaining between them. The length of the CDR3 is 13 residues. This chain's CDR3 is CSVESSNTGELFF. For the CDR3, the DNA is TGCAGCGTTGAGTCTTCGAACACCGGGGAGCTGTTTTTT.

The J gene is TRBJ2-5, the V gene TRBV2, with D tentatively TRBD1 (7 bases). V dropped 3 bases and J dropped 5 bases, with 13 bases sitting between them. The germline V gene encodes CDR1 SNHLY and CDR2 FYNNEI. The CDR3 extends over 14 amino acids. The CDR3 here is CASSEEGALETQYF. The CDR3 DNA is TGTGCCAGCAGTGAGGAGGGGGCCCTGGAGACCCAGTACTTC. Variable domain in full (rest from reference TRBV2 and TRBJ2-5): EPEVTQTPSHQVTQMGQEVILRCVPISNHLYFYWYRQILGQKVEFLVSFYNNEISEKSEIFDDQFSVERPDGSNFTLKIRSTKLEDSAMYFCASSEEGALETQYFGPGTRLLVL.